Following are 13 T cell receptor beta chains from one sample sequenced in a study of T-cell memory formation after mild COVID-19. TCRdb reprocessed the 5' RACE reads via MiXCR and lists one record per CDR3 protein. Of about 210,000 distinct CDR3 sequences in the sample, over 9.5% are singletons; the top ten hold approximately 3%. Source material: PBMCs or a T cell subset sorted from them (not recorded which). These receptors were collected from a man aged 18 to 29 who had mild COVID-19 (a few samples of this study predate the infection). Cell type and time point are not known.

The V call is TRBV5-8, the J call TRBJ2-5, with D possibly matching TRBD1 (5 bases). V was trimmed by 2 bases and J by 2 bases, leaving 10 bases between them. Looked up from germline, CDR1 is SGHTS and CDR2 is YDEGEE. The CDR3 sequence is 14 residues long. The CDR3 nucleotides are TGTGCCAGCAGCTTCCCAGGGATTCAAGAGACCCAGTACTTC. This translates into CASSFPGIQETQYF.

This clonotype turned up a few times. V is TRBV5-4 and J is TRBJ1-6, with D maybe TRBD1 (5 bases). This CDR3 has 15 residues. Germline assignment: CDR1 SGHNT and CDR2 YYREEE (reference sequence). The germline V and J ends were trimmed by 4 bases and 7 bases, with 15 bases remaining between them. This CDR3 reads CASSRSGPENSPLHF. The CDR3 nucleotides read TGTGCCAGCAGCCGCTCGGGGCCAGAGAATTCACCCCTCCACTTT. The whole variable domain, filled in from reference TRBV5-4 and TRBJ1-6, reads ETGVTQSPTHLIKTRGQQVTLRCSSQSGHNTVSWYQQALGQGPQFIFQYYREEENGRGNFPPRFSGLQFPNYSSELNVNALELDDSALYLCASSRSGPENSPLHFGNGTRLTVT.

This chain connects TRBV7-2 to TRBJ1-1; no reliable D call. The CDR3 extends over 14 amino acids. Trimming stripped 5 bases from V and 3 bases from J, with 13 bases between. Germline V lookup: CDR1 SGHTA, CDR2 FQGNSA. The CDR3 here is CASSPSWTDTEAFF. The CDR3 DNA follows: TGTGCCAGCAGCCCCTCTTGGACCGACACTGAAGCTTTCTTT.

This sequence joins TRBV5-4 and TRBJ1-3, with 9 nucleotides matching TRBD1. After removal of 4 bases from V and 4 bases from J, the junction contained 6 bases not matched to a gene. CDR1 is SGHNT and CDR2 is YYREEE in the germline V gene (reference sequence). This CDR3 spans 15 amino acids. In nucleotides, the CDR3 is TGTGCCAGCAGCCAAAGAGGACAGGGGGGAAACACCATATATTTT. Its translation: CASSQRGQGGNTIYF.

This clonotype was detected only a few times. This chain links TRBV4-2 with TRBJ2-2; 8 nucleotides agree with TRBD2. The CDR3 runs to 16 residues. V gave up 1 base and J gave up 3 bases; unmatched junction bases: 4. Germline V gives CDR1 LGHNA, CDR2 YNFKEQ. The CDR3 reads CASSQARGADTGELFF. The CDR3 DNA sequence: TGTGCCAGCAGCCAAGCGCGGGGGGCGGACACCGGGGAGCTGTTTTTT.

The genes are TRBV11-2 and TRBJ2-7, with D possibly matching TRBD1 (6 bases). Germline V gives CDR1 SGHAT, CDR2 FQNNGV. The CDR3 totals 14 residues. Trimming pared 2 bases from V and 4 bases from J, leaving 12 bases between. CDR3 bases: TGTGCCAGCAGCTTAACACAGGGTCATTACGAGCAGTACTTC. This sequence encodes CASSLTQGHYEQYF.

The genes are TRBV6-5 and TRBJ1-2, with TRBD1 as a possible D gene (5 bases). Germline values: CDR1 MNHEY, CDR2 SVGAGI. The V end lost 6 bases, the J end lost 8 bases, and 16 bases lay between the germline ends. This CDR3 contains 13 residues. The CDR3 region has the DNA TGTGCCAGCAGACCCGGGACTACGAGGGGCTACACCTTC. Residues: CASRPGTTRGYTF.

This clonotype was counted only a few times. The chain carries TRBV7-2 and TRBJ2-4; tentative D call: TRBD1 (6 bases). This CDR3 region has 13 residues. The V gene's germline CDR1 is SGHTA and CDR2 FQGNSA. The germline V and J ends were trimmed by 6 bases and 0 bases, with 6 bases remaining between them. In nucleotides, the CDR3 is TGTGCCAGCAGGACAGGAGCCAAAAACATTCAGTACTTC. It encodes CASRTGAKNIQYF.

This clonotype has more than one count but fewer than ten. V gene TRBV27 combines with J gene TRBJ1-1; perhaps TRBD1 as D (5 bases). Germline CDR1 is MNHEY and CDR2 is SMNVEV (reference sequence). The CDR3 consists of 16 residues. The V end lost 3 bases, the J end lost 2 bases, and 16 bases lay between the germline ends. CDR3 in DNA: TGTGCCAGCAGTTTCAGGAGCAGGGATGCTAACACTGAAGCTTTCTTT. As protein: CASSFRSRDANTEAFF.

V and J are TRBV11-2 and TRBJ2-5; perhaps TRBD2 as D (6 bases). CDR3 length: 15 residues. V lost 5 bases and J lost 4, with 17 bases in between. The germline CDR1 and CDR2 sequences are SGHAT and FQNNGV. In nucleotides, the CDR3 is TGTGCCAGCAGCCCGTCGGGCGGGGTGGTAGAGACCCAGTACTTC. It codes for CASSPSGGVVETQYF.

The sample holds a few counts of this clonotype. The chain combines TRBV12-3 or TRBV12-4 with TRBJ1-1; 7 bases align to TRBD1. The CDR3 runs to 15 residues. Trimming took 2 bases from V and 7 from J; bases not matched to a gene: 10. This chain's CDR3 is CASSLIGQGDSEAFF. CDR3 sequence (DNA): TGTGCCAGCAGTTTAATCGGCCAGGGGGATAGTGAAGCTTTCTTT.

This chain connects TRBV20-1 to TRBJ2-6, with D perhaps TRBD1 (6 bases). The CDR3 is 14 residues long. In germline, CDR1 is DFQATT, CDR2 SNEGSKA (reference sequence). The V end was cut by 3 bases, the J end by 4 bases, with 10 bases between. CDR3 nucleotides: TGCAGTGCTAGGGTAGGACAGGGGGCCAACGTCCTGACTTTC. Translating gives CSARVGQGANVLTF.

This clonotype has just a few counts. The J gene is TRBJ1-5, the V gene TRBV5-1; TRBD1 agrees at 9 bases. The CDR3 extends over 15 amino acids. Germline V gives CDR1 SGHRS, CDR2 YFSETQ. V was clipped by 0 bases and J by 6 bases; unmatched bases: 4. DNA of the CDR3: TGCGCCAGCAGCTTGGACGGACAGGGGAGTCAGCCCCAGCATTTT. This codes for CASSLDGQGSQPQHF. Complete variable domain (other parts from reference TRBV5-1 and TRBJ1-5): KAGVTQTPRYLIKTRGQQVTLSCSPISGHRSVSWYQQTPGQGLQFLFEYFSETQRNKGNFPGRFSGRQFSNSRSEMNVSTLELGDSALYLCASSLDGQGSQPQHFGDGTRLSIL.